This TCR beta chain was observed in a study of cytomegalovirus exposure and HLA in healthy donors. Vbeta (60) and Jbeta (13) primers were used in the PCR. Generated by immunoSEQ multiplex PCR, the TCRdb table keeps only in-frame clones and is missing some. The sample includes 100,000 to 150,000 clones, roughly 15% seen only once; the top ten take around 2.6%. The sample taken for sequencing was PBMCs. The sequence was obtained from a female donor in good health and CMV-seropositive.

The CDR3 bases are TGCGCCAGCAGCCAAGGTAGTGGTAGCAATCAGCCCCAGCATTTT. Encoded protein: CASSQGSGSNQPQHF. The V gene is TRBV4-3, the J gene TRBJ1-5; D not resolved. Trimming cost V 1 base and J 0 bases, with 7 bases left between them. Germline CDR1 reads LGHNA; CDR2 reads YSLEER. This CDR3 spans 15 amino acids.